Following are 18 T cell receptor beta chains from one sample sequenced in a study of cytomegalovirus exposure and HLA in healthy donors. PCR was performed using 60 Vbeta and 13 Jbeta primers. Clones were sequenced by immunoSEQ multiplex PCR, and TCRdb holds only the in-frame ones, with some missing. This table holds about 140,000 clones. What was sequenced was PBMCs. The origin of the receptors is a young woman in good health and CMV-seronegative.

This chain joins TRBV19 and TRBJ1-5, with 12 bases that match TRBD1. V gave up 9 bases and J gave up 5 bases; unmatched junction bases: 8. Germline V gene data show CDR1 as LNHDA and CDR2 as SQIVND (reference sequence). The CDR3 loop spans 15 amino acids. As DNA, the CDR3 is TGTGCCAGCCGGGACAGGGGGCAATCAGATCAGCCCCAGCATTTT. It encodes CASRDRGQSDQPQHF.

The rearrangement links TRBV19 to TRBJ2-3; 9 bases are shared with TRBD1. Looked up from germline, CDR1 is LNHDA and CDR2 is SQIVND (reference sequence). V gave up 10 bases and J gave up 5 bases; unmatched junction bases: 10. The length of the CDR3 is 14 residues. This CDR3 is CATTDRGGRDTQYF. DNA for the CDR3: TGTGCCACCACGGACAGGGGAGGTAGAGATACGCAGTATTTT.

The V and J genes are TRBV6-5 and TRBJ1-4, with TRBD1 matching 8 bases. After removal of 5 bases from V and 6 bases from J, the junction contained 8 bases not matched to a gene. There are 15 residues in the CDR3. Germline CDR1 is MNHEY and CDR2 is SVGAGI. The CDR3 region is CASSPWTGWDEKLFF. The CDR3 DNA reads as TGTGCCAGCAGTCCATGGACAGGGTGGGATGAAAAACTGTTTTTT.

The chain couples TRBV19 to TRBJ1-5; TRBD1 matches at 9 bases. V gave up 7 bases and J gave up 6 bases; unmatched junction bases: 10. This CDR3 spans 15 amino acids. In germline, CDR1 is LNHDA, CDR2 SQIVND (reference sequence). The CDR3 is CASTISGTGTQPQHF. DNA of the CDR3: TGTGCCAGTACCATATCCGGGACAGGGACTCAGCCCCAGCATTTT.

V and J are TRBV7-3 and TRBJ2-2; D gene ambiguous. Trimming took off 2 bases at V and 4 bases at J, with 14 bases between the two ends. CDR3 size: 16 residues. Per the germline V gene, CDR1 is SGHTA and CDR2 is FQGTGA. The CDR3 loop is CASSLGVGVGTGELFF. In nucleotides, the CDR3 is TGTGCCAGCAGCTTAGGAGTAGGAGTGGGCACCGGGGAGCTGTTTTTT.

This chain joins TRBV27 and TRBJ2-7; 9 bases are shared with TRBD1. The CDR3 consists of 14 residues. Unmatched junction bases numbered 2, after V lost 0 bases and J lost 5 bases. From germline, CDR1 is MNHEY and CDR2 SMNVEV (reference sequence). In nucleotides, the CDR3 is TGTGCCAGCAGTTTATCGGGGGACAGGGACGAGCAGTACGTC. This codes for CASSLSGDRDEQYV.

The rearrangement uses TRBV27 and TRBJ1-5; 7 positions agree with TRBD1. After removal of 2 bases from V and 3 bases from J, the junction contained 4 bases not matched to a gene. CDR3 length: 15 residues. Germline-derived CDR1 and CDR2 are MNHEY and SMNVEV (reference sequence). CDR3 sequence (DNA): TGTGCCAGCAGTTTAAACGGACAGGCCAATCAGCCCCAGCATTTT. Translation: CASSLNGQANQPQHF.

Details on this clone: The conserved phenylalanine or tryptophan is not found at the CDR3 terminus, so this likely reflects a read error. This chain connects TRBV7-3 to TRBJ2-6; TRBD2 is a possible D gene (6 bases). The length of the CDR3 is 16 residues. Germline lookup yields CDR1 SGHTA and CDR2 FQGTGA. Trimming stripped 2 bases from V and 0 bases from J, with 8 bases between. DNA of the CDR3: TGTGCCAGCAGCTTAGGCGGGGTCTCTGGGGCCAACGTCCTGACTCTC. It encodes CASSLGGVSGANVLTL.

The J gene is TRBJ2-3, the V gene TRBV4-3; TRBD2 is a possible D gene (5 bases). The CDR3 length is 16 residues. V was trimmed by 0 bases and J by 1 base, leaving 11 bases between them. Germline lookup yields CDR1 LGHNA and CDR2 YSLEER. The CDR3 DNA reads TGCGCCAGCAGCCAAGATCGGGGTTTCCGCACAGATACGCAGTATTTT. As protein: CASSQDRGFRTDTQYF.

The rearrangement links TRBV28 to TRBJ2-7, with a weak D call TRBD2 (6 bases). CDR1 and CDR2 (germline): MDHEN, SYDVKM. The V end was cut by 6 bases, the J end by 0 bases, with 15 bases between. The CDR3 totals 15 residues. The CDR3, as DNA: TGTGCCAGCAGAACTATAGCGGCAAACTCCTACGAGCAGTACTTC. Protein: CASRTIAANSYEQYF.

V gene TRBV6-5 combines with J gene TRBJ2-7; TRBD2 aligns across 7 bases. Germline V gene lookup returns CDR1 MNHEY and CDR2 SVGAGI. Trimming took 6 bases from V and 1 from J; bases not matched to a gene: 9. The CDR3 is made up of 15 amino acids. The CDR3 spells CASRSTSADSYEQYV. CDR3 coding DNA: TGTGCCAGCAGGAGTACTAGCGCGGATTCCTACGAGCAGTACGTC.

The chain is built from TRBV27 and TRBJ1-2; TRBD1 aligns across 7 bases. Looked up from germline, CDR1 is MNHEY and CDR2 is SMNVEV (reference sequence). The CDR3 spans 14 residues. V lost 3 bases and J lost 2; bases outside the gene matches: 3. CDR3 sequence: CASSFSGGNYGYTF. Here the CDR3 DNA reads TGTGCCAGCAGTTTTTCAGGGGGAAACTATGGCTACACCTTC.

This chain uses TRBV2 with TRBJ2-3, with D possibly being TRBD2 (7 bases). CDR3 length: 14 residues. Between the trimmed V and J ends, which lost 7 bases and 4 bases, there was a span of 15 bases. Germline-derived CDR1 and CDR2 are SNHLY and FYNNEI. This CDR3 reads CASKGGGESDTQYF. The CDR3 coding sequence is TGTGCCAGCAAGGGAGGGGGTGAGTCAGATACGCAGTATTTT.

The chain joins TRBV6-5 to TRBJ1-1; D might be TRBD1 (5 bases). V gave up 6 bases and J gave up 6 bases, with 14 bases separating them. The CDR3 runs to 13 residues. Per the germline V gene, CDR1 is MNHEY and CDR2 is SVGAGI. CDR3 sequence: CASSSNRHSEAFF. CDR3 coding DNA: TGTGCCAGCAGCTCTAACAGGCACTCTGAAGCTTTCTTT.

This sequence joins TRBV15 and TRBJ2-1; a weak D match, TRBD2 (6 bases). Germline V lookup: CDR1 LNHNV, CDR2 YYDKDF (reference sequence). Trimming removed 3 bases from V and 2 bases from J, with 17 bases in between. CDR3 size: 17 residues. CDR3 sequence reads: CATSRRGWAGTYNEQFF. The DNA for the CDR3 is TGTGCCACCAGCAGGCGTGGCTGGGCGGGAACCTACAATGAGCAGTTCTTC.

This chain links TRBV6-4 with TRBJ2-2, with D unresolved. Germline CDR1 is MRHNA and CDR2 is SNTAGT. This CDR3 contains 14 residues. Trimming stripped 4 bases from V and 0 bases from J, with 6 bases between. CDR3: CASSATANTGELFF. CDR3 DNA: TGTGCCAGCAGTGCTACGGCGAACACCGGGGAGCTGTTTTTT.

V gene TRBV6-5 combines with J gene TRBJ1-1, with 8 nucleotides matching TRBD1. Losses at the gene ends were 1 base for V and 5 bases for J; bases not matched to a gene: 9. Germline CDR1 and CDR2: MNHEY and SVGAGI. The CDR3 length is 16 residues. The CDR3 here is CASSYFQGAGQTEAFF. Here the CDR3 DNA reads TGTGCCAGCAGTTACTTTCAGGGGGCTGGTCAAACTGAAGCTTTCTTT.

V is TRBV5-6 and J is TRBJ2-1; 14 positions agree with TRBD2. From germline, CDR1 is SGHDT and CDR2 YYEEEE. J lost 7 bases, V lost 4 bases, and 10 bases had no gene match. The CDR3 is made up of 17 amino acids. CDR3 region: CASSASTSGRAWNEQFF. Written as DNA, the CDR3 is TGTGCCAGCAGCGCATCGACTAGCGGGAGGGCCTGGAATGAGCAGTTCTTC.